Presented here are 16 T cell receptor beta chains from one specimen sequenced in a study of blood T cell repertoires in COVID-19. Here immunoSEQ multiplex PCR was the method, and the copy in TCRdb shows in-frame clones only, minus some. The table shows 300,000 to 450,000 clones, with about nine tenths occurring only once. The material sequenced was PBMCs or T cells enriched from blood (not recorded which). These receptors all come from a woman under 40 who had been exposed to COVID-19.

The V call is TRBV28, the J call TRBJ2-1; 7 nucleotides align to TRBD2. Germline CDR1 reads MDHEN; CDR2 reads SYDVKM. The CDR3 length is 15 residues. After removal of 6 bases from V and 3 bases from J, the junction contained 8 bases not matched to a gene. The CDR3 coding sequence is TGTGCCAGCAGCCCCACTAGCGTTCTCTACAATGAGCAGTTCTTC. Protein product: CASSPTSVLYNEQFF. The full variable domain, with the rest looked up from reference TRBV28 and TRBJ2-1, is DVKVTQSSRYLVKRTGEKVFLECVQDMDHENMFWYRQDPGLGLRLIYFSYDVKMKEKGDIPEGYSVSREKKERFSLILESASTNQTSMYLCASSPTSVLYNEQFFGPGTRLTVL.

The chain combines TRBV9 with TRBJ1-1; 11 bases agree with TRBD1. The V and J ends lost 0 bases and 7 bases, in that order; junction bases with no gene match: 5. The CDR3 is 15 residues long. Germline V gene sequence: CDR1 SGDLS, CDR2 YYNGEE. The CDR3 DNA is TGTGCCAGCAGCGTAGGGACAGGGGGCCCAGGTGAAGCTTTCTTT. Residues: CASSVGTGGPGEAFF.

This clone has just a few counts. The gene calls are TRBV6-1 and TRBJ2-7, with TRBD1 matching 9 bases. After removal of 3 bases from V and 4 bases from J, the junction contained 4 bases not matched to a gene. The CDR3 loop spans 14 amino acids. The V gene's germline CDR1 is MNHNS and CDR2 SASEGT. This CDR3 reads CASSDGTGTYEQYF. The CDR3 bases are TGTGCCAGCAGTGACGGGACAGGGACATACGAGCAGTACTTC.

The chain carries TRBV10-3 and TRBJ1-1, with D possibly being TRBD1 (6 bases). The CDR3 is 13 residues long. Germline V lookup: CDR1 ENHRY, CDR2 SYGVKD. The V end lost 7 bases, the J end lost 5 bases, and 14 bases lay between the germline ends. The CDR3 protein is CAIMGAMGTEAFF. The CDR3 DNA reads TGTGCCATCATGGGGGCAATGGGAACTGAAGCTTTCTTT.

The chain uses TRBV28 and TRBJ1-5, with 7 positions matching TRBD1. Germline V gene sequence: CDR1 MDHEN, CDR2 SYDVKM. The CDR3 is made up of 17 amino acids. The trim removed 2 bases at V and 1 base at J, leaving 8 bases unmatched. CDR3: CASSLSRQGMSNQPQHF. CDR3 coding DNA: TGTGCCAGCAGTTTAAGCAGACAGGGCATGAGCAATCAGCCCCAGCATTTT.

The V call is TRBV28, the J call TRBJ2-3; tentative D call: TRBD1 (6 bases). V gave up 6 bases and J gave up 3 bases, with 16 bases separating them. CDR1 and CDR2 (germline): MDHEN, SYDVKM. CDR3 size: 15 residues. The CDR3 nucleotides read TGTGCCAGCAGCCCGGCGGACAGATTAACAGATACGCAGTATTTT. Encoded protein: CASSPADRLTDTQYF.

The chain recombines TRBV5-4 with TRBJ2-7; the match to TRBD2 covers 7 bases. The germline V gene encodes CDR1 SGHNT and CDR2 YYREEE (reference sequence). The CDR3 spans 14 residues. V was clipped by 4 bases and J by 2 bases; unmatched bases: 6. The CDR3 DNA is TGTGCCAGCAGCCGAAGCGGGAATGCCTACGAGCAGTACTTC. Translation gives CASSRSGNAYEQYF.

The V gene is TRBV6-5, the J gene TRBJ1-4, with 7 bases that match TRBD1. With V trimmed by 7 bases and J by 7 bases, 9 bases remained unmatched. Germline CDR1 is MNHEY and CDR2 is SVGAGI. This CDR3 is 14 amino acids long. CDR3 sequence: CASTLTGDGEKLFF. The CDR3 DNA is TGTGCCAGCACCCTCACAGGGGACGGTGAAAAACTGTTTTTT.

The CDR3 region is CASSLSPSGRYNEQFF. CDR3 coding DNA: TGTGCCAGCAGTTTATCCCCCAGCGGGAGGTACAATGAGCAGTTCTTC. The V and J genes are TRBV27 and TRBJ2-1; 9 bases map to TRBD2. CDR3 size: 16 residues. The germline gives CDR1 MNHEY, CDR2 SMNVEV (reference sequence). V lost 0 bases and J lost 4; bases outside the gene matches: 4.

The chain joins TRBV18 to TRBJ2-1, with 11 bases matching TRBD2. In germline, CDR1 is KGHSH, CDR2 LQKENI. The CDR3 is 15 residues long. Trimming cost V 4 bases and J 5 bases; bases outside gene matches: 4. In DNA form, the CDR3 reads TGTGCCAGCTCACTAAGTAGCGGGAGGGACAATGAGCAGTTCTTC. It yields the protein CASSLSSGRDNEQFF.

The rearrangement uses TRBV4-2 and TRBJ1-2, with 7 positions matching TRBD1. CDR3 length equals 15 residues. With 3 bases clipped from V and 2 bases from J, the junction kept 6 bases outside the gene matches. The V gene's germline CDR1 is LGHNA and CDR2 YNFKEQ. CDR3 loop: CASSHPGQRNYGYTF. The CDR3 DNA reads as TGTGCCAGCAGCCACCCGGGACAGAGGAACTATGGCTACACCTTC.

The rearrangement uses TRBV3-1 (or the pseudogene TRBV3-2) and TRBJ1-1, with D maybe TRBD1 (5 bases). CDR1 is LGHDT and CDR2 is YNNKEL in the germline V gene (reference sequence). Trimming left V 1 base short and J 3 bases short, with 18 bases between. This CDR3 comprises 17 residues. The CDR3 sequence: CASSQGHFGGRDTEAFF. Written as DNA, the CDR3 is TGTGCCAGCAGCCAAGGACATTTCGGGGGACGGGACACTGAAGCTTTCTTT.

The chain employs TRBV28 and TRBJ1-1, with 8 bases fitting TRBD1. This CDR3 is built from 16 residues. Per germline, CDR1 MDHEN and CDR2 SYDVKM. The trim removed 5 bases at V and 3 bases at J, leaving 11 bases unmatched. In DNA form, the CDR3 reads TGTGCCAGCAGTCCGACCCCGGACAGGGAATACACTGAAGCTTTCTTT. It encodes CASSPTPDREYTEAFF.

The gene calls are TRBV4-1 and TRBJ2-2; 7 nucleotides align to TRBD2. The germline V gene encodes CDR1 MGHRA and CDR2 YSYEKL. Trimming took 3 bases from V and 7 from J; bases not matched to a gene: 2. The CDR3 runs 13 residues. The CDR3 DNA sequence: TGCGCCAGCAGCCACCGGGAGGACGGGGAGCTGTTTTTT. This codes for CASSHREDGELFF.

The chain employs TRBV10-2 and TRBJ2-1, with 8 positions matching TRBD2. J lost 5 bases, V lost 7 bases, and 7 bases had no gene match. The CDR3 contains 14 residues. Germline V lookup: CDR1 WSHSY, CDR2 SAAADI. This chain's CDR3 is CASKGGLVHNEQFF. In DNA, the CDR3 is TGCGCCAGCAAGGGGGGACTAGTGCACAATGAGCAGTTCTTC.

The chain carries TRBV30 and TRBJ2-7; 9 positions match TRBD2. The germline gives CDR1 GTSNPN, CDR2 SVGIG (reference sequence). With 5 bases clipped from V and 6 bases from J, the junction kept 8 bases outside the gene matches. The CDR3 totals 13 residues. CDR3 in amino acids: CAWVGTSFGEQYF. The CDR3 DNA is TGTGCCTGGGTAGGGACTAGCTTTGGCGAGCAGTACTTC.